This T cell receptor (beta chain) came from a study of Graves' ophthalmopathy and Graves' hyperthyroidism listed by TCRdb under 2018. General notes on the study: Stable hyperthyroidism was defined as no progression to ophthalmopathy within 18 months of follow-up. In total, around 140 blood samples were TCR-sequenced: under 45 ophthalmopathy, some 75 hyperthyroidism and roughly 17 hyperthyroidism-to-ophthalmopathy patients. A discovery set of 100 patients (43 ophthalmopathy, 55 to 65 stable hyperthyroidism) was enrolled to explore V-J signatures distinguishing ophthalmopathy from hyperthyroidism. Following sampling, methimazole starting at 30 mg daily was administered to hyperthyroidism patients, and high-dose intravenous methylprednisolone was administered to ophthalmopathy patients. In roughly 6 hyperthyroidism patients, the T-cell repertoire of thyroid tissue was compared with the T-cell repertoire of blood. To tell Graves' ophthalmopathy apart from Graves' hyperthyroidism, and to predict which patients would progress to ophthalmopathy, the study relied on TCR beta repertoire signatures. An independent validation cohort was composed of approximately 19 hyperthyroidism patients and around 16 patients who later progressed from hyperthyroidism to ophthalmopathy.

Summary of the overall study and its limitations: Most expanded thyroid clonotypes with a frequency above 0.001 also appeared in blood, which suggests that blood repertoires may reflect the immune response in the thyroid. No statistical method was used to predetermine the sample size, and group allocation was not hidden from the investigators. In validation, the model predicted ophthalmopathy progression with over 60% sensitivity and about 73% specificity; roughly 11 predicted patients were CT-confirmed with GO in a median of approximately six months. Ophthalmopathy was separated from stable hyperthyroidism by the 13-signature model with around 89% sensitivity and about 81% specificity in cross-validation and with 80%/75% in the test set.

Its CDR3 holds 15 amino acids, cysteine through phenylalanine. Kept here is only the CDR3 DNA, which spans 45 bases and is read in frame from base 1. From a lookup of the germline V gene, CDR1 and CDR2 are LGHNA and YSLEER. Trimming takes 4 bases from V and 5 bases from J, and the germline ends sit 18 bases apart. For repertoire sequencing, the TCR beta CDR3 regions were amplified from RNA transcripts. The first round was an RT-PCR using HTBI primers with the Qiagen OneStep RT-PCR kit, and this first round was followed by a second-round multiplex PCR, then size selection and purification. Libraries were sequenced paired-end with 100 bp reads on an Illumina HiSeq2000. Concerning the study's data processing: SOAPnuke was used for read processing, and reads with adapters, uncalled bases, a mean Phred below 15, or no exact constant-primer or identifier match were discarded. COPE v1.2.5 was used to merge the high-quality paired reads. Each unique nucleotide sequence was treated as a clonotype, and MiTCR v1.1 was used to align the clonotypes to the IMGT TRB V, D and J references. The analysis was limited to V-J combinations with a frequency above 0.0001, which together covered 98% to 99.2% of repertoires. For each V-J combination, a TCR clonal expansion and chaos score was defined as F50 clonal expansion divided by the chaos observed in the TCRdist matrix. Welch's t-statistics and random forest were used to reduce the features to about a dozen V-J combinations, which were then used as input to a naive Bayes classifier. The Morisita-Horn index was used to measure how similar the thyroid and blood repertoires were. TCRdb cleaned the public reads at Q25 with fastp, built clones with MiXCR and kept in-frame beta chains. Each record represents a unique CDR3 protein, reported with the most common genes and DNA among its rows. None of the V and J calls come from the authors' own analysis; TCRdb made them. Here the sample has roughly 1.1 million distinct CDR3 sequences; about 38% occur a single time. Roughly 11% of the sample rests with the top ten.

The hyperthyroidism patients were 18 to 65 years old and newly diagnosed, with a disease duration of less than 2 months. Patients with other autoimmune diseases, uncontrolled infections, pregnancy or lactation were excluded. Clinical symptoms, serum thyroxine, TRAb, thyroid ultrasound and orbital computed tomography formed the basis of the diagnosis. Total RNA was extracted with Trizol reagent and quality-checked on an Agilent 2100 Bioanalyzer. A word on this clonotype: Its recognized antigen is unknown. No clone much larger than this one lies a single base away; base qualities are absent.

The chain joins TRBV4-3 to TRBJ2-7; the D gene cannot be resolved beyond TRBD1 or TRBD2, each matching 6 bases. This receptor was identified in an adult man with Graves' hyperthyroidism. The specimen was peripheral blood or thyroid tissue (not recorded which). Read as DNA, the sequence is TGCGCCAGCAGCCGAACCGGTAGGGGGGCGGACGAGCAGTACTTC. Its product reads: CASSRTGRGADEQYF.